Each of the 13 T cell receptor beta chains below was sequenced from the same sample in a study of T cell changes during pregnancy in multiple sclerosis. The method was immunoSEQ multiplex PCR; TCRdb's version includes in-frame clones alone and lacks a portion of them. The sample lists 30,000 or so clones, approximately 89% seen once, with about 5.4% in the top ten. The sample here was CD8+ T cells from peripheral blood mononuclear cells, taken in the first trimester of pregnancy. Every receptor here comes from a female donor with multiple sclerosis, enrolled in a pregnancy study.

This clone was observed a single time. The rearrangement uses TRBV6-4 and TRBJ2-3; tentative D call: TRBD2 (5 bases). The germline V gene encodes CDR1 MRHNA and CDR2 SNTAGT. The germline V and J ends were trimmed by 6 bases and 2 bases, with 15 bases remaining between them. The CDR3 consists of 15 residues. The CDR3 loop reads CASSPQLDSTDTQYF. CDR3 nucleotide sequence: TGTGCCAGCAGCCCCCAACTAGATTCCACAGATACGCAGTATTTT.

The chain uses TRBV28 and TRBJ1-2; tentative D call: TRBD1 (6 bases). This CDR3 comprises 14 residues. CDR1 is MDHEN, CDR2 SYDVKM, per germline. The V end was cut by 4 bases, the J end by 4 bases, with 13 bases between. The CDR3 DNA sequence: TGTGCCAGCAGTTCAGGACAGAATCTCTATGGCTACACCTTC. This codes for CASSSGQNLYGYTF.

The V call is TRBV9, the J call TRBJ1-3, with D possibly being TRBD1 (5 bases). Per germline, CDR1 SGDLS and CDR2 YYNGEE. The CDR3 extends over 15 amino acids. Trimming shortened V by 3 bases and J by 1 base, and 11 bases separated the two germline ends. CDR3 in DNA: TGTGCCAGCAGCGCCCCAGGGACTTCTGGAAACACCATATATTTT. Its translation: CASSAPGTSGNTIYF.

The chain joins TRBV30 to TRBJ2-1, with 7 bases lining up with TRBD2. Per the germline V gene, CDR1 is GTSNPN and CDR2 is SVGIG (reference sequence). The CDR3 has 14 residues. The junction had 12 bases not matched to a gene; V was cut back by 6 bases and J by 7 bases. Here the CDR3 reads CACPRAGEGNEQFF. The CDR3 DNA sequence: TGTGCCTGTCCCCGGGCGGGAGAGGGGAATGAGCAGTTCTTC.

The chain combines TRBV2 with TRBJ1-1, with 10 bases identical to TRBD1. CDR1 SNHLY and CDR2 FYNNEI come from the germline V gene. The CDR3 sequence is 13 residues long. Trimming took 5 bases from V and 8 from J; bases not matched to a gene: 5. For the CDR3, the DNA is TGTGCCAGCAGTCCGACAGGGGGCATGGAAGCTTTCTTT. Its protein is CASSPTGGMEAFF.

This sequence joins TRBV28 and TRBJ2-7; TRBD2 matches at 7 bases. CDR3 length: 16 amino acids. Germline V gene sequence: CDR1 MDHEN, CDR2 SYDVKM. The V and J ends lost 5 bases and 3 bases, in that order; junction bases with no gene match: 13. Here the CDR3 DNA reads TGTGCCAGCAGTCCCGAGACTAGCCGGAATCGCTACGAGCAGTACTTC. Translation gives CASSPETSRNRYEQYF.

V gene TRBV4-3 combines with J gene TRBJ1-2; a weak D match, TRBD1 (6 bases). This CDR3 region has 17 residues. Trimming pared 0 bases from V and 4 bases from J, leaving 18 bases between. Germline CDR1 is LGHNA and CDR2 is YSLEER. CDR3 bases: TGCGCCAGCAGCCAAGAGCCGCACAGGGCTCCCAGCTATGGCTACACCTTC. Translated: CASSQEPHRAPSYGYTF.

V is TRBV7-6 and J is TRBJ2-1; TRBD2 aligns across 8 bases. The CDR3 contains 17 residues. The germline CDR1 and CDR2 sequences are SGHVS and FNYEAQ. V lost 7 bases, J lost 6 bases, and 17 bases stayed unmatched. CDR3: CASTLAVNSWEGNEQFF. The DNA for the CDR3 is TGTGCCAGCACACTAGCGGTTAATTCTTGGGAGGGCAATGAGCAGTTCTTC.

This chain uses TRBV28 with TRBJ2-7, with D maybe TRBD2 (6 bases). The length of the CDR3 is 14 residues. Trimming removed 8 bases at V and 4 bases at J, with 18 bases between. Germline V CDR1 and CDR2: MDHEN, SYDVKM. The CDR3 spells CASCSGRTGYEQYF. The CDR3 DNA sequence: TGTGCCAGCTGCTCCGGGAGAACCGGTTACGAGCAGTACTTC. Drawing the rest from reference TRBV28 and TRBJ2-7, the complete variable domain is DVKVTQSSRYLVKRTGEKVFLECVQDMDHENMFWYRQDPGLGLRLIYFSYDVKMKEKGDIPEGYSVSREKKERFSLILESASTNQTSMYLCASCSGRTGYEQYFGPGTRLTVT.

The gene calls are TRBV5-1 and TRBJ2-1; tentative D call: TRBD1 (6 bases). The germline V gene has CDR1 SGHRS and CDR2 YFSETQ. V was clipped by 4 bases and J by 4 bases, with 9 bases between them. The CDR3 consists of 13 residues. The CDR3 coding sequence is TGCGCCAGCAGCAACACAGGGTACAATGAGCAGTTCTTC. Translating it yields CASSNTGYNEQFF. Combining the CDR3 with reference TRBV5-1 and TRBJ2-1 gives the whole variable domain KAGVTQTPRYLIKTRGQQVTLSCSPISGHRSVSWYQQTPGQGLQFLFEYFSETQRNKGNFPGRFSGRQFSNSRSEMNVSTLELGDSALYLCASSNTGYNEQFFGPGTRLTVL.

The genes are TRBV28 and TRBJ1-5, with 12 bases identical to TRBD1. The V and J ends lost 3 bases and 1 base, in that order; junction bases with no gene match: 1. Germline V gives CDR1 MDHEN, CDR2 SYDVKM. The CDR3 runs 16 residues. The CDR3 sequence: CASSLGQGASNQPQHF. In nucleotides, the CDR3 is TGTGCCAGCAGTTTGGGACAGGGGGCGAGCAATCAGCCCCAGCATTTT.

This sequence joins TRBV28 and TRBJ2-7; TRBD1 matches 8 bases. The CDR3 runs to 13 residues. Trimming cost V 6 bases and J 6 bases; bases outside gene matches: 7. Germline V gives CDR1 MDHEN, CDR2 SYDVKM. The CDR3 here is CASSRTGNGEQYF. The CDR3 DNA reads as TGTGCCAGCAGCAGGACAGGGAACGGCGAGCAGTACTTC.

The rearrangement uses TRBV4-1 and TRBJ1-5; D is unclear. The V gene lost 0 bases and the J gene lost 6 bases, with 18 bases spanning the gap. Per the germline V gene, CDR1 is MGHRA and CDR2 is YSYEKL. CDR3 size: 17 residues. The CDR3 nucleotides read TGCGCCAGCAGCCAAGAGGGAGGAGGGCAGGCATGTCAGCCCCAGCATTTT. It codes for CASSQEGGGQACQPQHF.